The 27 T cell receptor beta chains in this list originate from one sample, sequenced in a study of blood T cell repertoires in COVID-19. Assay: immunoSEQ multiplex PCR; the TCRdb copy retains only in-frame clones and omits some. The sample has roughly 14,000 clones, around 85% seen once. Sequencing input: peripheral blood. All receptors come from a human donor in a cohort sampled during active COVID-19.

CDR3 in amino acids: CACVGRQDTEAFF. CDR3 DNA: TGTGCCTGTGTCGGTAGGCAGGACACTGAAGCTTTCTTT. The chain has TRBV30 and TRBJ1-1, with D uncertain. Germline V gene data show CDR1 as GTSNPN and CDR2 as SVGIG (reference sequence). V gave up 6 bases and J gave up 3 bases, with 14 bases separating them. The length of the CDR3 is 13 residues.

The V gene is TRBV14, the J gene TRBJ2-2; a weak D match, TRBD1 (5 bases). V was trimmed by 4 bases and J by 7 bases, leaving 10 bases between them. The CDR3 runs to 13 residues. CDR1 SGHDN and CDR2 FVKESK come from the germline V gene. Here the CDR3 DNA reads TGTGCCAGCAGCCTAACCAGGGACGGGGAGCTGTTTTTT. It specifies CASSLTRDGELFF.

V is TRBV5-6 and J is TRBJ1-2; 10 positions match TRBD1. CDR3 length: 16 amino acids. Germline CDR1 reads SGHDT; CDR2 reads YYEEEE. The J segment lost 0 bases and the V segment lost 2 bases, leaving 4 bases of the junction unmatched. For the CDR3, the DNA is TGTGCCAGCAGCTTCGACAGGGGGCTGGCTAACTATGGCTACACCTTC. Its translation is CASSFDRGLANYGYTF.

The CDR3 here is CASSQDRGSYNEQFF. CDR3 DNA sequence: TGTGCCAGCAGCCAAGACAGGGGGTCCTACAATGAGCAGTTCTTC. V is TRBV2 and J is TRBJ2-1, with 9 bases fitting TRBD1. CDR3 length: 15 amino acids. Per germline, CDR1 SNHLY and CDR2 FYNNEI. The V and J ends lost 6 bases and 1 base, in that order; junction bases with no gene match: 4.

The chain is built from TRBV12-3 or TRBV12-4 and TRBJ1-1, with D uncertain. The CDR3 has 13 residues. V shed 8 bases and J shed 4 bases, with 14 bases lying between them. The CDR3 DNA is TGTGCCAGCCGGTCCGATGGTGGCACTGAAGCTTTCTTT. This gives the protein CASRSDGGTEAFF.

This clone came up once. The rearrangement joins TRBV7-9 to TRBJ2-1; weak D call: TRBD2 (5 bases). The germline V gene encodes CDR1 SEHNR and CDR2 FQNEAQ (reference sequence). The germline V and J ends were trimmed by 6 bases and 10 bases, with 19 bases remaining between them. This CDR3 has 14 amino acids. The DNA for the CDR3 is TGTGCCAGCAGTCGTGGAAGGTGGACTGGAGAGCAGTTCTTC. Amino acid sequence: CASSRGRWTGEQFF.

The chain joins TRBV5-6 to TRBJ1-2; D may be TRBD1 (5 bases). Germline V gene sequence: CDR1 SGHDT, CDR2 YYEEEE. This CDR3 comprises 15 residues. V shed 4 bases and J shed 1 base, with 14 bases lying between them. The DNA for the CDR3 is TGTGCCAGCAGCCTACCTATGACAGATAACTATGGCTACACCTTC. This translates into CASSLPMTDNYGYTF.

The gene calls are TRBV20-1 and TRBJ1-5; D unclear. CDR1 is DFQATT, CDR2 SNEGSKA, per germline (reference sequence). The CDR3 has 13 residues. V gave up 3 bases and J gave up 9 bases, with 15 bases separating them. The DNA for the CDR3 is TGCAGTGCTAGTGCCGGGGAGCAGTGGCCCCAGCATTTT. As protein: CSASAGEQWPQHF.

CDR3 sequence (DNA): TGTGCCAGCAGCCTTTACAGGGGACTTCTCACTGAAGCTTTCTTT. Its translation: CASSLYRGLLTEAFF. The chain joins TRBV7-2 to TRBJ1-1; 7 bases are a match to TRBD1. With 5 bases clipped from V and 4 bases from J, the junction kept 10 bases outside the gene matches. The CDR3 is 15 residues long. CDR1 SGHTA and CDR2 FQGNSA come from the germline V gene.

J is TRBJ1-2 and V is TRBV7-8; the D gene is possibly TRBD1 (5 bases). The CDR3 consists of 15 residues. Germline V gene sequence: CDR1 SGHVS, CDR2 FQNEAQ. V lost 1 base to trimming and J lost 3 bases, with 12 bases between them. The CDR3 reads CASSLGGVGDYGYTF. Here the CDR3 DNA reads TGTGCCAGCAGCTTAGGGGGGGTCGGAGACTATGGCTACACCTTC.

This chain links TRBV29-1 with TRBJ1-2, with D perhaps matching TRBD1 (6 bases). Trimming pared 4 bases from V and 9 bases from J, leaving 12 bases between. Germline V gene lookup returns CDR1 SQVTM and CDR2 ANQGSEA. CDR3 length equals 11 residues. CDR3 amino acids: CSVVEGVRYTF. CDR3 nucleotides: TGCAGCGTTGTCGAGGGGGTACGCTACACCTTC. Looking up the rest from reference TRBV29-1 and TRBJ1-2 gives the full variable domain: SAVISQKPSRDICQRGTSLTIQCQVDSQVTMMFWYRQQPGQSLTLIATANQGSEATYESGFVIDKFPISRPNLTFSTLTVSNMSPEDSSIYLCSVVEGVRYTFGSGTRLTVV.

This clone was seen a handful of times. This chain connects TRBV5-1 to TRBJ1-1, with a possible D match to TRBD1 (6 bases). The V gene lost 1 base and the J gene lost 3 bases, with 19 bases spanning the gap. This CDR3 is 17 amino acids long. Germline V gene data show CDR1 as SGHRS and CDR2 as YFSETQ. CDR3 region: CASSLYPHDQGYTEAFF. CDR3 in DNA: TGCGCCAGCAGCTTGTACCCCCACGATCAGGGGTACACTGAAGCTTTCTTT.

The J gene is TRBJ1-5, the V gene TRBV5-6; no clear D. Germline V lookup: CDR1 SGHDT, CDR2 YYEEEE. Trimming removed 1 base at V and 5 bases at J, with 10 bases between. This CDR3 contains 14 residues. This CDR3 is CASSLSLRDQPQHF. The CDR3, as DNA: TGTGCCAGCAGCTTGAGTCTGCGGGATCAGCCCCAGCATTTT.

This rearrangement joins TRBV6-2 or TRBV6-3 to TRBJ2-7; no definite D call. V gave up 2 bases and J gave up 4 bases, with 6 bases separating them. This CDR3 is 12 amino acids long. Germline V gene lookup returns CDR1 MNHEY and CDR2 SVGEGT. The CDR3 loop is CASSYPSYEQYF. CDR3 in DNA: TGTGCCAGCAGTTACCCTAGTTACGAGCAGTACTTC.

The rearrangement links TRBV4-1 to TRBJ1-1, with no clear D. Trimming cost V 5 bases and J 1 base, with 14 bases left between them. This CDR3 contains 15 residues. Germline V gene sequence: CDR1 MGHRA, CDR2 YSYEKL. The CDR3: CASSGNPGSNTEAFF. Here the CDR3 DNA reads TGCGCCAGCAGCGGTAACCCGGGTTCGAACACTGAAGCTTTCTTT.

The V and J genes are TRBV11-2 and TRBJ2-3; tentative D call: TRBD2 (7 bases). The V gene lost 2 bases and the J gene lost 0 bases, with 15 bases spanning the gap. CDR3 length equals 17 residues. Germline V CDR1 and CDR2: SGHAT, FQNNGV. CDR3 DNA sequence: TGTGCCAGCAGCTTAATGGGGGGGCGGCCAAGCACAGATACGCAGTATTTT. It is translated as CASSLMGGRPSTDTQYF.

The rearrangement joins TRBV9 to TRBJ1-5; 7 bases fit TRBD1. The CDR3 runs to 14 residues. J lost 1 base, V lost 3 bases, and 1 base had no gene match. CDR1 and CDR2 (germline): SGDLS, YYNGEE. CDR3 DNA: TGTGCCAGCAGCGCAGGGGGAAGCAATCAGCCCCAGCATTTT. Translated, it gives CASSAGGSNQPQHF. Full variable domain (remainder filled in from reference TRBV9 and TRBJ1-5): DSGVTQTPKHLITATGQRVTLRCSPRSGDLSVYWYQQSLDQGLQFLIQYYNGEERAKGNILERFSAQQFPDLHSELNLSSLELGDSALYFCASSAGGSNQPQHFGDGTRLSIL.

V gene TRBV5-1 combines with J gene TRBJ2-2; TRBD2 matches 8 bases. The CDR3 sequence is 16 residues long. After removal of 0 bases from V and 3 bases from J, the junction contained 4 bases not matched to a gene. Per the germline V gene, CDR1 is SGHRS and CDR2 is YFSETQ. Here the CDR3 DNA reads TGCGCCAGCAGCTTGGCCGGGGGGGCGTACACCGGGGAGCTGTTTTTT. Translation gives CASSLAGGAYTGELFF.

This CDR3 reads CASSGRQGANEKLFF. The CDR3 DNA follows: TGTGCCAGCAGCGGGCGACAGGGTGCTAATGAAAAACTGTTTTTT. This chain uses TRBV13 with TRBJ1-4; 7 nucleotides match TRBD1. V lost 5 bases and J lost 3; bases outside the gene matches: 6. Looked up from germline, CDR1 is PRHDT and CDR2 is FYEKMQ (reference sequence). The CDR3 consists of 15 residues.

The chain is built from TRBV18 and TRBJ2-3; 8 bases map to TRBD2. Per germline, CDR1 KGHSH and CDR2 LQKENI. The CDR3 is 14 residues long. The V gene end was trimmed by 6 bases and the J gene end by 0 bases; junction bases not matched to a gene: 2. CDR3 DNA: TGTGCCAGCTCGCGGGGGGCCAGCACAGATACGCAGTATTTT. It specifies CASSRGASTDTQYF.

The chain carries TRBV7-2 and TRBJ2-7, with D unclear. The CDR3 spans 13 residues. Germline lookup yields CDR1 SGHTA and CDR2 FQGNSA. V shed 5 bases and J shed 3 bases, with 11 bases lying between them. CDR3: CASSPTPGYEQYF. The CDR3 coding sequence is TGTGCCAGCAGCCCAACGCCGGGCTACGAGCAGTACTTC.

This chain uses TRBV11-2 with TRBJ1-2, with D possibly TRBD1 on 6 matching bases. Germline V gene data show CDR1 as SGHAT and CDR2 as FQNNGV. Trimming removed 4 bases from V and 6 bases from J, with 15 bases in between. The CDR3 totals 14 residues. The CDR3 bases are TGTGCCAGCAGCTCCCAGACAGGACGAAATGGCTACACCTTC. Protein product: CASSSQTGRNGYTF. Drawing the rest from reference TRBV11-2 and TRBJ1-2, the complete variable domain is EAGVAQSPRYKIIEKRQSVAFWCNPISGHATLYWYQQILGQGPKLLIQFQNNGVVDDSQLPKDRFSAERLKGVDSTLKIQPAKLEDSAVYLCASSSQTGRNGYTFGSGTRLTVV.

The chain employs TRBV5-1 and TRBJ2-1; 11 nucleotides line up with TRBD2. Trimming cost V 4 bases and J 7 bases; bases outside gene matches: 10. The CDR3 sequence is 16 residues long. Germline CDR1 SGHRS, CDR2 YFSETQ. CDR3 sequence: CASSLVAGGLTNEQFF. In DNA form, the CDR3 reads TGCGCCAGCAGCCTGGTAGCGGGGGGGTTAACGAATGAGCAGTTCTTC.

This chain connects TRBV7-2 to TRBJ1-1; D is possibly TRBD1 (5 bases). The CDR3 is 18 amino acids. From germline, CDR1 is SGHTA and CDR2 FQGNSA. The ends were cut back, 1 base at V and 1 base at J, with 19 bases in the middle. The CDR3 nucleotides read TGTGCCAGCAGCTTAGGGCCCCCGCTGGGGGGATCGAACACTGAAGCTTTCTTT. As protein: CASSLGPPLGGSNTEAFF.

The J gene is TRBJ2-2, the V gene TRBV6-2 or TRBV6-3; 10 nucleotides match TRBD2. This CDR3 comprises 16 residues. The V and J ends lost 4 bases and 7 bases, in that order; junction bases with no gene match: 9. In germline, CDR1 is MNHEY, CDR2 SVGEGT. CDR3 sequence reads: CASSLAGGSRIGELFF. The CDR3, as DNA: TGTGCCAGCAGTTTAGCGGGGGGCTCTCGGATCGGGGAGCTGTTTTTT.

The rearrangement uses TRBV4-2 and TRBJ1-4; no clear D gene. The CDR3 consists of 15 residues. V was trimmed by 0 bases and J by 8 bases, leaving 13 bases between them. In germline, CDR1 is LGHNA, CDR2 YNFKEQ. In nucleotides, the CDR3 is TGTGCCAGCAGCCAAGATTCGGGCCGGGGAGAAAAACTGTTTTTT. Translated, it gives CASSQDSGRGEKLFF.

The chain employs TRBV30 and TRBJ1-6; weak D call: TRBD1 (5 bases). Germline V gene lookup returns CDR1 GTSNPN and CDR2 SVGIG (reference sequence). Trimming took 5 bases from V and 0 from J, leaving 8 bases between them. The CDR3 runs to 14 residues. The CDR3, as DNA: TGTGCCTGGTCGGGGGGCTCCTATAATTCACCCCTCCACTTT. This translates into CAWSGGSYNSPLHF.